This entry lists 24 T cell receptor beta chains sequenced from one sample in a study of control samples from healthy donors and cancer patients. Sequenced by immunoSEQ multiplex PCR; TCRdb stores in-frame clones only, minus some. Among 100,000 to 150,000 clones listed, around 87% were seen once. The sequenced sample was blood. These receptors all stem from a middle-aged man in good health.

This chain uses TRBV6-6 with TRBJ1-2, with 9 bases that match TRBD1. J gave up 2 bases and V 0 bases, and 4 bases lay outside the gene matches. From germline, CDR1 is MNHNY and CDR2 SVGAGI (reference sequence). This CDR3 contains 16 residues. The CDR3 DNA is TGTGCCAGCAGTTACTCGGGACAGGGTTCAAACTATGGCTACACCTTC. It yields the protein CASSYSGQGSNYGYTF.

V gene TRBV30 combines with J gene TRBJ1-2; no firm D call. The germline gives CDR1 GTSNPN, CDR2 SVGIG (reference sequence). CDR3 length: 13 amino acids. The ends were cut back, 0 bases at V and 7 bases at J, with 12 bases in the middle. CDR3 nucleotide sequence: TGTGCCTGGAGTGTTAACCAGGCTCGTGGCTACACCTTC. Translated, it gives CAWSVNQARGYTF.

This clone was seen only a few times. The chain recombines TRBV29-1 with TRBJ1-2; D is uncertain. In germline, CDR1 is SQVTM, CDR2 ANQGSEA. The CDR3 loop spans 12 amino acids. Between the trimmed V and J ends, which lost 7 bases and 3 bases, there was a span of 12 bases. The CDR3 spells CSAETVYYGYTF. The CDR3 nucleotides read TGCAGCGCCGAGACTGTTTACTATGGCTACACCTTC.

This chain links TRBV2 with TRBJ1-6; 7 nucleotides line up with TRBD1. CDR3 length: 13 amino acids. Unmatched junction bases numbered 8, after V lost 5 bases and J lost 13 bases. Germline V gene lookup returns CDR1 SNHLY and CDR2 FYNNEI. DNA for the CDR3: TGTGCCAGCAGTAGACAGGGCCTTTCGCCCCTCCACTTT. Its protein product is CASSRQGLSPLHF.

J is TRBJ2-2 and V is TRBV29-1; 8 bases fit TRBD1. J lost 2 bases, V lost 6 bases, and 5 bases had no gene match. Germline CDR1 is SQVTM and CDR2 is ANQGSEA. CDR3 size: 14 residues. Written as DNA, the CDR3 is TGCAGCGTACGGACAGGGCTAAACACCGGGGAGCTGTTTTTT. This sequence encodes CSVRTGLNTGELFF.

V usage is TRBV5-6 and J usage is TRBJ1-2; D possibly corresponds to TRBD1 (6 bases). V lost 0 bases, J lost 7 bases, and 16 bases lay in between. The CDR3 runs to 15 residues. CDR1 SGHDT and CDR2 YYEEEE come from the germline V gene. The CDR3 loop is CASSLVPGAQSGYTF. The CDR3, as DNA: TGTGCCAGCAGCTTGGTGCCGGGGGCGCAATCTGGCTACACCTTC.

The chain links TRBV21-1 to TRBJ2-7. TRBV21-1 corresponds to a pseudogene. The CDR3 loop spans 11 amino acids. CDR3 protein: CASSKPYEQYF. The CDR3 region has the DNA TGTGCCAGCAGCAAGCCCTACGAGCAGTACTTC.

The CDR3 DNA is TGTGCCACTCGACAGGGGGGGAGGGACACTGAAGCTTTCTTT. Amino acid sequence: CATRQGGRDTEAFF. The genes are TRBV24-1 and TRBJ1-1; 9 bases fit TRBD1. Trimming took 10 bases from V and 3 from J; bases not matched to a gene: 8. Germline loops: CDR1 KGHDR, CDR2 SFDVKD. CDR3 length equals 14 residues.

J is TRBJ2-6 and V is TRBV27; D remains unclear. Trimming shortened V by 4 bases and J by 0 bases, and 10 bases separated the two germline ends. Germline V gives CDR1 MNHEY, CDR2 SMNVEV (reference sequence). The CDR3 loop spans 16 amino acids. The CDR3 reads CASSSRVFSGANVLTF. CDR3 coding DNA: TGTGCCAGCAGTTCCCGGGTTTTCTCTGGGGCCAACGTCCTGACTTTC.

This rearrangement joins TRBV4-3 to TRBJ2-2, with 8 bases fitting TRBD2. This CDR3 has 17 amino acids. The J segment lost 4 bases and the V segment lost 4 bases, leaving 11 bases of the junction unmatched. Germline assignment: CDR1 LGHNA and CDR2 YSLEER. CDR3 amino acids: CASSRDAGTSGTGELFF. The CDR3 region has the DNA TGCGCCAGCAGCCGAGATGCCGGGACTAGTGGCACCGGGGAGCTGTTTTTT.

CDR3 sequence reads: CASSPGPKEELFF. The DNA of the CDR3 is TGTGCCAGCTCACCGGGGCCTAAAGAGGAACTGTTTTTT. The chain joins TRBV18 to TRBJ1-4, with D perhaps TRBD1 (5 bases). This CDR3 is built from 13 residues. V lost 3 bases to trimming and J lost 12 bases, with 14 bases between them. CDR1 and CDR2 (germline): KGHSH, LQKENI. The full variable domain, rest sourced from reference TRBV18 and TRBJ1-4, is NAGVMQNPRHLVRRRGQEARLRCSPMKGHSHVYWYRQLPEEGLKFMVYLQKENIIDESGMPKERFSAEFPKEGPSILRIQQVVRGDSAAYFCASSPGPKEELFFGSGTQLSVL.

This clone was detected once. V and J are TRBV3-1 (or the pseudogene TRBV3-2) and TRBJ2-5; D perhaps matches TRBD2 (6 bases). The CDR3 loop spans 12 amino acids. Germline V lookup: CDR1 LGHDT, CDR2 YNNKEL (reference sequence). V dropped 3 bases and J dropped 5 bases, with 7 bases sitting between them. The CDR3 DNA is TGTGCCAGCAGCCATGGGGGGGAGACCCAGTACTTC. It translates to CASSHGGETQYF.

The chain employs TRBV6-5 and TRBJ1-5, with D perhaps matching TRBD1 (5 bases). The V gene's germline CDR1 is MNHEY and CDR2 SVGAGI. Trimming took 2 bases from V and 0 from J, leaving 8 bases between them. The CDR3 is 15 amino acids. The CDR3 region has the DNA TGTGCCAGCAGTTACAATGGACATAGCAATCAGCCCCAGCATTTT. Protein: CASSYNGHSNQPQHF.

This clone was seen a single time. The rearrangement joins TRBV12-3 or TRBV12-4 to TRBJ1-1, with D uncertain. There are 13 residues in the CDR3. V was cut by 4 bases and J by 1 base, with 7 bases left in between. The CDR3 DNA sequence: TGTGCCAGCAGTTACCTGCCGAACACTGAAGCTTTCTTT. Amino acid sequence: CASSYLPNTEAFF.

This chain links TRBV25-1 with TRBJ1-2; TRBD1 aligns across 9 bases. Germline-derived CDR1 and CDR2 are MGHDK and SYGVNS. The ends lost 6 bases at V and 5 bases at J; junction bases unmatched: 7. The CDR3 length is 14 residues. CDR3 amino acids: CASREQGAQYGYTF. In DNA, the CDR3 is TGTGCCAGCAGAGAACAGGGGGCGCAGTATGGCTACACCTTC.

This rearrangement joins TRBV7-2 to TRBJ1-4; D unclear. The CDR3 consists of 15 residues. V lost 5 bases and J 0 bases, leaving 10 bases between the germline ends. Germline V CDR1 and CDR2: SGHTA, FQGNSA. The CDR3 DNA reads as TGTGCCAGCAGCGCCCACAGAACAACTAATGAAAAACTGTTTTTT. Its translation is CASSAHRTTNEKLFF. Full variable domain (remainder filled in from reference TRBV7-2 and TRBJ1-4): GAGVSQSPSNKVTEKGKDVELRCDPISGHTALYWYRQSLGQGLEFLIYFQGNSAPDKSGLPSDRFSAERTGGSVSTLTIQRTQQEDSAVYLCASSAHRTTNEKLFFGSGTQLSVL.

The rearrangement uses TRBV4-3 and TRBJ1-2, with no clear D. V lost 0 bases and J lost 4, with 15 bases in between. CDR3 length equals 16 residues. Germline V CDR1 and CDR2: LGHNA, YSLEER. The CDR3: CASSQEVVQRPYGYTF. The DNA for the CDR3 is TGCGCCAGCAGCCAAGAAGTGGTTCAGAGGCCCTATGGCTACACCTTC.

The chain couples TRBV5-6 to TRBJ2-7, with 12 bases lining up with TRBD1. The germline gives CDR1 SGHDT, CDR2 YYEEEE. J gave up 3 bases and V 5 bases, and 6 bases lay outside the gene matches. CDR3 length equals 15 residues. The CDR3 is CASRIGTGGVYEQYF. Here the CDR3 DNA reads TGTGCCAGCAGAATCGGGACAGGGGGCGTCTACGAGCAGTACTTC.

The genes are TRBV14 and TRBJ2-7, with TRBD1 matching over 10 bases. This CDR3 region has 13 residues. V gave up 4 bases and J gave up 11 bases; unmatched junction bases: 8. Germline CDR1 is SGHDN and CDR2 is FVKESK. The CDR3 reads CASSRDRGVQKYF. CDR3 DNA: TGTGCCAGCAGCCGGGACAGGGGAGTTCAGAAGTACTTC.

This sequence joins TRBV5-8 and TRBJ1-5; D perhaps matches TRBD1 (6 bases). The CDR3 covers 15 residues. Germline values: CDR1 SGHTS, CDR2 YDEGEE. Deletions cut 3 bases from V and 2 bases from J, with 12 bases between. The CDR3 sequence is CASSSWGAGNQPQHF. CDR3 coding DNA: TGTGCCAGCAGCTCCTGGGGGGCGGGCAATCAGCCCCAGCATTTT.

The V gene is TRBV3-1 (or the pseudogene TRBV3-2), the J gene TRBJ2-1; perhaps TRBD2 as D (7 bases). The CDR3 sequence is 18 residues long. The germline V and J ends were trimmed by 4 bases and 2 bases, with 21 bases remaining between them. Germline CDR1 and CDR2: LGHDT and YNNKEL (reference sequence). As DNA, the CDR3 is TGTGCCAGCAGCCCTCGGACTATGGGGGGGCGGGCCTACAATGAGCAGTTCTTC. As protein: CASSPRTMGGRAYNEQFF.

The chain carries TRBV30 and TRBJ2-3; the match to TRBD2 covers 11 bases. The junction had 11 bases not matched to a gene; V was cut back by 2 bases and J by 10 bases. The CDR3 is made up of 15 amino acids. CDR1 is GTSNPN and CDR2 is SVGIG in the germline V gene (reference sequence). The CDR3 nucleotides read TGTGCCTGGAGTACCGGGACTAGCGGCCGAGGGCCGCAGTATTTT. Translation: CAWSTGTSGRGPQYF.

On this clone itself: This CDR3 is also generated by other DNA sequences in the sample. The CDR3 DNA follows: TGTGCCAGCAGCTTAGGTCTAGGAGCCTACGAGCAGTACTTC. As protein: CASSLGLGAYEQYF. The chain couples TRBV11-2 to TRBJ2-7; D is unresolved. With 1 base removed from V and 2 bases from J, the gap between germline ends came to 9 bases. Germline CDR1 SGHAT, CDR2 FQNNGV. This CDR3 is built from 14 residues.

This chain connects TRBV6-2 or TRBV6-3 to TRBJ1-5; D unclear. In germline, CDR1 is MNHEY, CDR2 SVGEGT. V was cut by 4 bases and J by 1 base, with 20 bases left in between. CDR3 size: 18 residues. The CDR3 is CASSFDTGKGGSNQPQHF. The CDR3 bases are TGTGCCAGCAGTTTCGATACGGGAAAGGGTGGGAGCAATCAGCCCCAGCATTTT.